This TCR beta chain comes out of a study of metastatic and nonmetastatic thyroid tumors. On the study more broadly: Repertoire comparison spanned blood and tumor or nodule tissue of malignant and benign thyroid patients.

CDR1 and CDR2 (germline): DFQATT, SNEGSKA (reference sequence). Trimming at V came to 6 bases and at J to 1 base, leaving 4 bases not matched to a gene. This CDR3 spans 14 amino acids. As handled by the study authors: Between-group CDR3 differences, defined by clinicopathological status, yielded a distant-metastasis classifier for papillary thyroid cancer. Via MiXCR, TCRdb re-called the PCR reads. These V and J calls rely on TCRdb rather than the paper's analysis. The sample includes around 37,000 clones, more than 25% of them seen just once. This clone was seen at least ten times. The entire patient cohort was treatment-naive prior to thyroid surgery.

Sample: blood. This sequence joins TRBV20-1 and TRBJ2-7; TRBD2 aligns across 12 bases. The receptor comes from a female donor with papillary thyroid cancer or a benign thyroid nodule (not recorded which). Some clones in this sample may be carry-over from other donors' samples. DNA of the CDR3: TGCAGTGCATTGACTAGCGGGGGATCCTACGAGCAGTACTTC. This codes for CSALTSGGSYEQYF.